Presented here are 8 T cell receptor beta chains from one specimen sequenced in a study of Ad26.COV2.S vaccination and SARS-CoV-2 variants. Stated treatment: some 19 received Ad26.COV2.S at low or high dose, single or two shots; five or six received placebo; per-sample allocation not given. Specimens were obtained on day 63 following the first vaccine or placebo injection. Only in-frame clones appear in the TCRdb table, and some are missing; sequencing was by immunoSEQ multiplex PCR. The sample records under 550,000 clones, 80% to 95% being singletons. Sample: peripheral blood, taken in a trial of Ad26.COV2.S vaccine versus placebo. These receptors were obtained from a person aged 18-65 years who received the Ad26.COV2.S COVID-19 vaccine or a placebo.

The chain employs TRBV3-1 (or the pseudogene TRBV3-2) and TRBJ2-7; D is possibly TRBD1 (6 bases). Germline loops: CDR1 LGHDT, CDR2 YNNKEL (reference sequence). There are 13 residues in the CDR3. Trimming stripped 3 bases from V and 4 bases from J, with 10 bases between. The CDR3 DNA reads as TGTGCCAGCAGCCAGGGGGCTGGGTACGAGCAGTACTTC. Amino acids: CASSQGAGYEQYF.

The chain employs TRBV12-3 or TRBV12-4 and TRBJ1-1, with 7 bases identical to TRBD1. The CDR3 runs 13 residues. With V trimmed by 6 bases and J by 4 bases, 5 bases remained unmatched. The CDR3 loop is CASRYRGGTEAFF. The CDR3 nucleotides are TGTGCCAGCAGATACAGGGGAGGCACTGAAGCTTTCTTT.

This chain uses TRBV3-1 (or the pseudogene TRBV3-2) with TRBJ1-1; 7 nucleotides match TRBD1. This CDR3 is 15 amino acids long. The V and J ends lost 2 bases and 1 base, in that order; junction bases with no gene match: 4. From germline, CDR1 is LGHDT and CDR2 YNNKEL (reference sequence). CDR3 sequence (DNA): TGTGCCAGCAGCCAATCTTCAGGGGGGAACACTGAAGCTTTCTTT. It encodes CASSQSSGGNTEAFF.

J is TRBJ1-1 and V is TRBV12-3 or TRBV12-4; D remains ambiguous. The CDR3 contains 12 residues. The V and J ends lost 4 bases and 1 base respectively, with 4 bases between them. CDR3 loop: CASSYGNTEAFF. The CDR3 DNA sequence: TGTGCCAGCAGTTATGGGAACACTGAAGCTTTCTTT.

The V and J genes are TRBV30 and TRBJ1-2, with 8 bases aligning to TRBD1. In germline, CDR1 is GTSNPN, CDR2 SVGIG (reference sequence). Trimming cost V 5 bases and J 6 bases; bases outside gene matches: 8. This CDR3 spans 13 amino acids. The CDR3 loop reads CAWARQGFNGYTF. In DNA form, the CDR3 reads TGTGCCTGGGCCAGACAGGGGTTTAATGGCTACACCTTC.

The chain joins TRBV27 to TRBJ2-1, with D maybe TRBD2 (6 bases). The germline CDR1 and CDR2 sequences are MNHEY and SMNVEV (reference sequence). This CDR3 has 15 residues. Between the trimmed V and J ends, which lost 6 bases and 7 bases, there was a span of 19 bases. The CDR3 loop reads CASRGLNILGNEQFF. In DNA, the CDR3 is TGTGCCAGCAGGGGACTCAACATACTGGGGAATGAGCAGTTCTTC.

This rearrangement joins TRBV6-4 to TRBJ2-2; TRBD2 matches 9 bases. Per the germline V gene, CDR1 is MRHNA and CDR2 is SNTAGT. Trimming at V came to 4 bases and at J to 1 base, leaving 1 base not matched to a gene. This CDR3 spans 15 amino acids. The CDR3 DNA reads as TGTGCCAGCAGTGCTAGCGGGGTGAACACCGGGGAGCTGTTTTTT. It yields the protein CASSASGVNTGELFF.

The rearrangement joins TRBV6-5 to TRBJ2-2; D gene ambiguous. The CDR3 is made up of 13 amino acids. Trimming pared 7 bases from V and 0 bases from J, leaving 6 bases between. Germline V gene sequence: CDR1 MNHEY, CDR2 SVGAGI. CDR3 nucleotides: TGTGCCAGCATACTTCCGAACACCGGGGAGCTGTTTTTT. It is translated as CASILPNTGELFF.